This entry lists 20 T cell receptor beta chains sequenced from one sample in a study of read filtering for tumor transcriptome and immune sequencing. The library was built from 400 to 500 ng RNA with molecular barcoded adaptors for alpha/delta and beta/gamma chains. In TCRdb, the reads were re-called with MiXCR into one record per CDR3 protein. The sample holds 39,000 or so distinct CDR3 sequences, roughly an eighth seen once. Sample: a population of CD138-negative cells sorted from bone marrow. The receptors were sampled from a donor over 35 with multiple myeloma.

This clonotype was seen repeatedly, ten times or more. This chain uses TRBV6-2 or TRBV6-3 with TRBJ2-7; maybe TRBD2 (6 bases). Trimming shortened V by 2 bases and J by 6 bases, and 8 bases separated the two germline ends. The CDR3 covers 12 residues. Germline V gene lookup returns CDR1 MNHEY and CDR2 SVGEGT. For the CDR3, the DNA is TGTGCCAGCAGTTACGCGGGGCTCGAGCAGTACTTC. The encoded protein is CASSYAGLEQYF.

This clonotype was counted at least ten times. This may come from a read error, since a much larger clone is one base off. The V gene is TRBV7-9, the J gene TRBJ2-1, with 12 bases identical to TRBD2. Germline CDR1 is SEHNR and CDR2 is FQNEAQ (reference sequence). This CDR3 is 20 amino acids long. The CDR3: CASSSSRVGLAGPSHNEQFF. CDR3 nucleotide sequence: TGTGCCAGCAGCTCTAGTAGGGTGGGACTAGCGGGTCCCTCCCACAATGAGCAGTTCTTC.

This clonotype was seen repeatedly, ten times or more. In DNA, the CDR3 is TGCAGCGTTGCGGCGGGAATCACAGATACGCAGTATTTT. Translation gives CSVAAGITDTQYF. The J gene is TRBJ2-3, the V gene TRBV29-1; D perhaps matches TRBD2 (6 bases). V gave up 4 bases and J gave up 2 bases, with 10 bases separating them. This CDR3 spans 13 amino acids. Germline lookup yields CDR1 SQVTM and CDR2 ANQGSEA.

This clonotype has a count of ten or more. This rearrangement joins TRBV5-1 to TRBJ2-7, with 10 bases identical to TRBD1. The germline CDR1 and CDR2 sequences are SGHRS and YFSETQ. CDR3 size: 17 residues. The V gene end was trimmed by 4 bases and the J gene end by 5 bases; junction bases not matched to a gene: 15. This CDR3 is CASSLRRQGASSDEQYF. CDR3 in DNA: TGCGCCAGCAGCCTCCGCAGACAGGGGGCAAGTTCGGACGAGCAGTACTTC.

J is TRBJ2-5 and V is TRBV29-1; no clear D. The germline gives CDR1 SQVTM, CDR2 ANQGSEA. The CDR3 has 11 amino acids. Trimming stripped 3 bases from V and 5 bases from J, with 7 bases between. CDR3 sequence: CSVEMGETQYF. The CDR3, as DNA: TGCAGCGTTGAGATGGGGGAGACCCAGTACTTC. Supplemented by reference TRBV29-1 and TRBJ2-5, the full variable domain reads SAVISQKPSRDICQRGTSLTIQCQVDSQVTMMFWYRQQPGQSLTLIATANQGSEATYESGFVIDKFPISRPNLTFSTLTVSNMSPEDSSIYLCSVEMGETQYFGPGTRLLVL.

On this clonotype itself: A much more abundant neighbour one base away suggests this may be a read error. The chain uses TRBV5-1 and TRBJ1-4; D is unclear. Germline CDR1 reads SGHRS; CDR2 reads YFSETQ. Trimming pared 1 base from V and 8 bases from J, leaving 9 bases between. This CDR3 has 13 residues. This CDR3 is CASSLTEEEKLFF. The CDR3 DNA is TGCGCCAGCAGCTTGACCGAGGAAGAAAAACTGTTTTTT.

As for this clonotype: A far larger clone differs by one base, so this is likely a read error. The chain has TRBV7-2 and TRBJ1-5, with unresolved D. V was pared by 1 base and J by 0 bases, with 10 bases between. The CDR3 is 16 residues long. CDR1 is SGHTA, CDR2 FQGNSA, per germline. CDR3 residues: CASSLVGGDSNQPQHF. The CDR3 DNA reads as TGTGCCAGCAGCTTAGTGGGAGGTGATAGCAATCAGCCCCAGCATTTT.

With regard to this clonotype: The junction does not match germline at one end; this may be a read error. The V call is TRBV7-3, the J call TRBJ2-3, with TRBD1 matching 10 bases. The CDR3 sequence is 15 residues long. Germline V CDR1 and CDR2: SGHTA, FQGTGA. Written as DNA, the CDR3 is TGCGCCAGCAGCCCGCAGGGGACAGGGGCAGATACGCAGTATTTT. It encodes CASSPQGTGADTQYF.

The chain employs TRBV19 and TRBJ1-5; the match to TRBD1 covers 7 bases. J lost 2 bases, V lost 6 bases, and 13 bases had no gene match. CDR3 size: 17 residues. The V gene's germline CDR1 is LNHDA and CDR2 SQIVND (reference sequence). The CDR3 DNA follows: TGTGCCAGTAGCCCATGGGAGGGGGCGGGTGGCAATCAGCCCCAGCATTTT. Translation: CASSPWEGAGGNQPQHF.

To note about this clonotype: Lacking the conserved final phenylalanine or tryptophan, this CDR3 likely reflects a read error. V and J are TRBV6-5 and TRBJ2-1, with 10 nucleotides matching TRBD2. This CDR3 comprises 19 residues. From germline, CDR1 is MNHEY and CDR2 SVGAGI. V lost 6 bases, J lost 7 bases, and 21 bases stayed unmatched. The CDR3 sequence: CASSYPSNPLAGELNEQFL. The CDR3 DNA reads TGTGCCAGCAGCTACCCGTCGAACCCCCTAGCGGGAGAGTTGAATGAGCAGTTCCTC.

This clonotype was seen a few times. This chain links TRBV27 with TRBJ2-5, with 12 positions matching TRBD2. The junction had 4 bases not matched to a gene; V was cut back by 1 base and J by 4 bases. This CDR3 is 16 amino acids long. Germline CDR1 reads MNHEY; CDR2 reads SMNVEV (reference sequence). This chain's CDR3 is CASSLWASGGAETQYF. Here the CDR3 DNA reads TGTGCCAGCAGTTTATGGGCTAGCGGGGGGGCAGAGACCCAGTACTTC.

By proportion, this clonotype is medium-sized. Written as DNA, the CDR3 is TGCAGCGTGGGACAGGGAACGAACACTGAAGCTTTCTTT. This encodes CSVGQGTNTEAFF. The rearrangement joins TRBV29-1 to TRBJ1-1; TRBD1 matches 9 bases. Germline assignment: CDR1 SQVTM and CDR2 ANQGSEA. J was trimmed by 1 base and V by 6 bases; bases with no gene match: 3. The CDR3 is 13 amino acids.

This clonotype is labeled as medium-sized. One end of the junction fails to match germline, which may point to a read error. The V gene is TRBV4-2, the J gene TRBJ2-1; a weak D match, TRBD2 (6 bases). The CDR3 is made up of 15 amino acids. Per the germline V gene, CDR1 is LGHNA and CDR2 is YNFKEQ. The CDR3 spells CASSQAGGRIREQFF. For the CDR3, the DNA is TGCGCCAGCAGCCAAGCCGGGGGAAGGATACGTGAGCAGTTCTTC.

The table lists this clonotype with a few counts. The V call is TRBV5-1, the J call TRBJ2-3, with 12 bases fitting TRBD2. Germline trimming cut 5 bases from V and 3 bases from J; bases unmatched to any gene: 1. Looked up from germline, CDR1 is SGHRS and CDR2 is YFSETQ. The CDR3 loop spans 14 amino acids. The CDR3 loop reads CASSTSGGTDTQYF. CDR3 coding DNA: TGCGCCAGCAGTACTAGCGGGGGGACAGATACGCAGTATTTT.

As concerns this clonotype: At one boundary the junction diverges from the germline segment, which might be a read error. The V call is TRBV14, the J call TRBJ1-2; no definite D call. The CDR3 totals 12 residues. Per the germline V gene, CDR1 is SGHDN and CDR2 is FVKESK. DNA of the CDR3: TGTGCCAGGAGCCAAACGGGCCATGGCTACACCTTC. Translated: CARSQTGHGYTF.

Comment on this clonotype: At one end the junction does not follow the germline gene, possibly because of a read error. The V gene is TRBV19, the J gene TRBJ1-4, with a tentative D call TRBD1 (5 bases). CDR1 is LNHDA, CDR2 SQIVND, per germline (reference sequence). This CDR3 comprises 15 residues. The CDR3 DNA is TGTGCTAGTAGTTCGGGGGAGGCAGCTAATGAAAAACTGTTTTTT. Amino acids: CASSSGEAANEKLFF.

This clonotype was counted only a few times. The chain carries TRBV7-9 and TRBJ1-1; the match to TRBD1 covers 7 bases. CDR3 length: 14 residues. Germline-derived CDR1 and CDR2 are SEHNR and FQNEAQ (reference sequence). V dropped 1 base and J dropped 5; count of bases not matched to a gene: 4. The CDR3 loop reads CASSLEQGITEAFF. CDR3 bases: TGTGCCAGCAGCTTAGAACAGGGGATTACTGAAGCTTTCTTT.

As regards this clonotype: A far bigger clonotype differs at one base, so this is likely a read error. The chain recombines TRBV29-1 with TRBJ2-7; D perhaps matches TRBD1 (6 bases). The end of the DNA aligns better with TRBJ2-1, so the J call may be wrong. The length of the CDR3 is 12 residues. CDR1 and CDR2 from the germline V gene are SQVTM and ANQGSEA. The CDR3 sequence: CSRDRRGNEQFF. The CDR3 bases are TGCAGCAGGGACCGAAGGGGGAATGAGCAGTTCTTC.

Regarding this clonotype: Given a much more abundant clone one base away, this may be a read error. CDR3 loop: CACSLRPQETQYF. The CDR3, as DNA: TGTGCCTGCAGCCTCCGGCCTCAAGAGACCCAGTACTTC. The V gene is TRBV7-6, the J gene TRBJ2-5, with D unresolved. Germline loops: CDR1 SGHVS, CDR2 FNYEAQ. This CDR3 region has 13 residues.

In its sample, this clonotype was seen many times. The gene calls are TRBV5-1 and TRBJ2-1; 12 bases fit TRBD1. Germline CDR1 is SGHRS and CDR2 is YFSETQ. The J segment lost 7 bases and the V segment lost 4 bases, leaving 6 bases of the junction unmatched. The CDR3 covers 15 residues. The CDR3: CASSRDRGPENEQFF. The CDR3 region has the DNA TGCGCCAGCAGCAGGGACAGGGGGCCAGAAAATGAGCAGTTCTTC.